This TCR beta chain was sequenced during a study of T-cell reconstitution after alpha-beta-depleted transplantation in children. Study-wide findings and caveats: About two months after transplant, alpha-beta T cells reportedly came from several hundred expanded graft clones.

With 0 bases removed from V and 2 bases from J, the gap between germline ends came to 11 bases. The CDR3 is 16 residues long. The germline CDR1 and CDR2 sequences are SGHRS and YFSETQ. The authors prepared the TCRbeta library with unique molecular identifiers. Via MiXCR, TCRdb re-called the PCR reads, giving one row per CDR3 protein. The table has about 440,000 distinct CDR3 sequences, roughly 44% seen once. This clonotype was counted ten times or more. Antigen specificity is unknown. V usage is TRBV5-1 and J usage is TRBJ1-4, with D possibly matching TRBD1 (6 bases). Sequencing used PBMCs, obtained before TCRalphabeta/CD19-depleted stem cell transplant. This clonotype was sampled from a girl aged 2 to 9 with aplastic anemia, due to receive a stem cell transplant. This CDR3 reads CASSLGPQGTNEKLFF. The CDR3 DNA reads TGCGCCAGCAGCTTGGGTCCCCAGGGGACTAATGAAAAACTGTTTTTT.